This TCR beta chain derives from a study of blood T cell repertoires in COVID-19. Across the study: The United States, Italy and Spain were the sources of the acute and convalescent COVID-19 samples. The analysed material was cDNA or gDNA that came from T cells, B-cell-depleted T cells, or PBMCs.

The authors' processing: From reference gene primer amplification, estimates of nucleated cell counts were derived. Some clones are missing from TCRdb's copy, which holds only in-frame ones; the method was immunoSEQ multiplex PCR. V and J calls and clone size are copied from that table; D and trimming were computed from the DNA. The data hold roughly 150,000 clones, with roughly nine tenths observed a single time. CDR1 and CDR2 from the germline V gene are MNHEY and SMNVEV (reference sequence). With 5 bases clipped from V and 9 bases from J, the junction kept 6 bases outside the gene matches. CDR3 length equals 14 residues.

The chain employs TRBV27 and TRBJ2-4; 11 positions match TRBD2. The sequence was obtained from a man aged 55 to 70 with active or convalescent COVID-19. Sequenced material: peripheral blood. CDR3 amino acids: CASSTLAGGGIQYF. The CDR3 DNA is TGTGCCAGCAGTACTTTAGCGGGGGGGGGCATTCAGTACTTC.